The 13 T cell receptor beta chains given below trace back to one sample, sequenced in a study of blood T cells in healthy people across ages. A second 7 to 11 cycle PCR used barcoded and J-beta primers. Using its own MiXCR run on the 5' RACE reads, TCRdb lists one record per CDR3 protein. This sample has around 1,700,000 distinct CDR3 sequences; about 30% occur once, and the top ten carry 6.5% to 8.5%. The source material was blood. Source of these receptors: a young woman in good health.

The chain has TRBV12-3 or TRBV12-4 and TRBJ2-3; TRBD2 matches at 7 bases. Trimming at V came to 7 bases and at J to 6 bases, leaving 19 bases not matched to a gene. The CDR3 has 17 residues. The CDR3 sequence is CASIGLAADTMMDTQYF. CDR3 DNA sequence: TGTGCCAGCATTGGGCTAGCGGCCGATACGATGATGGATACGCAGTATTTT.

The gene calls are TRBV5-1 and TRBJ1-2; no clear D gene. This CDR3 is 14 amino acids long. The V gene's germline CDR1 is SGHRS and CDR2 YFSETQ. Trimming stripped 0 bases from V and 5 bases from J, with 11 bases between. For the CDR3, the DNA is TGCGCCAGCAGCTTGGCCGGGAAGTCTTATGGCTACACCTTC. Translating gives CASSLAGKSYGYTF.

This chain links TRBV3-1 with TRBJ2-5; tentatively, D is TRBD2 (6 bases). This CDR3 is 16 amino acids long. The germline gives CDR1 LGHDT, CDR2 YNNKEL (reference sequence). V was trimmed by 3 bases and J by 10 bases, leaving 24 bases between them. The CDR3 DNA sequence: TGTGCCAGCAGCCATAAGACGGCGGGGTGGAGAGGGGACCAGTACTTC. Translation gives CASSHKTAGWRGDQYF.

This clonotype was observed many times. The chain links TRBV4-1 to TRBJ2-3; D is unclear. Deletions cut 1 base from V and 4 bases from J, with 9 bases between. The CDR3 runs 14 residues. Germline CDR1 is MGHRA and CDR2 is YSYEKL. CDR3 residues: CASSQGGVADTQYF. In DNA, the CDR3 is TGCGCCAGCAGCCAAGGGGGTGTGGCAGATACGCAGTATTTT.

This clonotype was seen at least ten times. The chain couples TRBV20-1 to TRBJ2-5; perhaps D is TRBD1 or TRBD2 (6 bases each). V dropped 1 base and J dropped 9 bases, with 9 bases sitting between them. This CDR3 spans 11 amino acids. Per germline, CDR1 DFQATT and CDR2 SNEGSKA (reference sequence). The CDR3: CSARGGASQYF. CDR3 bases: TGCAGTGCTAGAGGGGGGGCCTCCCAGTACTTC.

This clonotype was counted a single time. The chain has TRBV20-1 and TRBJ2-3, with 9 bases matching TRBD2. Germline V gives CDR1 DFQATT, CDR2 SNEGSKA (reference sequence). V gave up 3 bases and J gave up 5 bases; unmatched junction bases: 9. The CDR3 loop spans 15 amino acids. The CDR3, as DNA: TGCAGTGCTAGCCGGCGGGGGGGTTCGGAAGATACGCAGTATTTT. Residues: CSASRRGGSEDTQYF.

A few counts support this clonotype. The CDR3 DNA sequence: TGTGCCAGCGGCCAGGGGGGGACATATGGCTACACCTTC. Translation: CASGQGGTYGYTF. The chain recombines TRBV6-1 with TRBJ1-2, with 7 bases aligning to TRBD1. Germline CDR1 reads MNHNS; CDR2 reads SASEGT. The CDR3 spans 13 residues. V trimming: 8 bases; J trimming: 5 bases; junction bases outside the gene matches: 8.

This clonotype turned up a few times. V is TRBV20-1 and J is TRBJ2-5, with TRBD1 matching over 11 bases. V shed 5 bases, J shed 8 bases, and the junction held 7 bases outside the gene matches. This CDR3 is 13 amino acids long. The germline CDR1 and CDR2 sequences are DFQATT and SNEGSKA (reference sequence). CDR3 nucleotides: TGCAGTGCTGGGGACAGGGGGAAGGAAACCCAGTACTTC. Protein sequence: CSAGDRGKETQYF.

This clonotype was seen more than once but under ten times. The chain employs TRBV19 and TRBJ1-2, with 7 bases that match TRBD1. The CDR3 sequence is 17 residues long. J gave up 0 bases and V 0 bases, and 7 bases lay outside the gene matches. The germline gives CDR1 LNHDA, CDR2 SQIVND (reference sequence). The DNA of the CDR3 is TGTGCCAGTAGTATAGACGGACAGGATCCAGCTAACTATGGCTACACCTTC. Translation gives CASSIDGQDPANYGYTF.

This chain joins TRBV5-4 and TRBJ2-1; no firm D call. The CDR3 covers 16 residues. With 4 bases removed from V and 3 bases from J, the gap between germline ends came to 17 bases. Per germline, CDR1 SGHNT and CDR2 YYREEE (reference sequence). DNA of the CDR3: TGTGCCAGCAGCCTAAGAAACCCAGGCGACTACAATGAGCAGTTCTTC. Amino acids: CASSLRNPGDYNEQFF.

This chain joins TRBV10-3 and TRBJ1-2, with TRBD1 matching over 7 bases. The length of the CDR3 is 13 residues. V shed 10 bases, J shed 6 bases, and the junction held 11 bases outside the gene matches. CDR1 is ENHRY and CDR2 is SYGVKD in the germline V gene. DNA of the CDR3: TGTGCCAGCAAATCCGGGACAGATAATGGCTACACCTTC. As protein: CASKSGTDNGYTF.

Here the CDR3 DNA reads TGCAGCGTTGACAAGGGAAGGGATGAGCAGTTCTTC. Protein sequence: CSVDKGRDEQFF. This sequence joins TRBV29-1 and TRBJ2-1, with no clear D. CDR3 length: 12 amino acids. Trimming removed 3 bases from V and 8 bases from J, with 11 bases in between. Germline loops: CDR1 SQVTM, CDR2 ANQGSEA.

The V call is TRBV29-1, the J call TRBJ2-2; tentative D call: TRBD1 (5 bases). The CDR3 has 20 amino acids. V gave up 1 base and J gave up 2 bases, with 26 bases separating them. The germline gives CDR1 SQVTM, CDR2 ANQGSEA. The CDR3 DNA follows: TGCAGCGTTGAAGGCCCCCCAGGGATTACTTCCTCATATAACACCGGGGAGCTGTTTTTT. Protein product: CSVEGPPGITSSYNTGELFF.